This T cell receptor beta chain was captured in a study of blood T cells in healthy people across ages. General study results and limits: Long-lived and aged donors differed, with more naive CD4+ cells and higher diversity in the long-lived. Diversity estimates from one million T cells were considered underestimates.

Caucasian, healthy and from Russia, the donors were aged between roughly 6 and 95. For the second PCR, which ran for roughly 7 to 11 cycles, a sample-barcoded 5' primer and a J-beta primer mix were used. TCRdb processed the 5' RACE reads anew with MiXCR; each CDR3 protein has one entry. The sample lists about 900,000 distinct CDR3 sequences; under 50% were seen once. The CDR3 totals 14 residues. CDR1 and CDR2 from the germline V gene are MNHEY and SVGEGT. Trimming shortened V by 5 bases and J by 5 bases, and 16 bases separated the two germline ends. This clonotype was seen once. Its antigen remains unidentified.

Sequencing used blood. The chain couples TRBV6-2 or TRBV6-3 to TRBJ2-7; D is perhaps TRBD1 (6 bases). The origin of this receptor is a man younger than 40 in good health. CDR3 coding DNA: TGTGCCAGCAGTGATTTCACAGGGATCAACGAGCAGTACTTC. Encoded protein: CASSDFTGINEQYF.